These 16 T cell receptor beta chains were sequenced from one sample in a study of T-cell reconstitution after alpha-beta-depleted transplantation in children. Preparation of the TCRbeta library involved a method that used unique molecular identifiers. Using its own MiXCR run on the PCR reads, TCRdb lists one record per CDR3 protein. The sample has approximately 430,000 distinct CDR3 sequences, around 15% seen once; the top ten hold 29%. The material sequenced was PBMCs, mostly from graft donor cells, taken 360 days after TCRalphabeta/CD19-depleted stem cell transplant. These TCRs come from a boy less than two years old who had a stem cell transplant for Wiskott-Aldrich syndrome, so the T cells may come from the graft donor.

This rearrangement joins TRBV20-1 to TRBJ2-1, with D maybe TRBD2 (5 bases). The CDR3 spans 20 residues. Germline loops: CDR1 DFQATT, CDR2 SNEGSKA (reference sequence). Trimming removed 0 bases at V and 1 base at J, with 25 bases between. CDR3 sequence reads: CSARDHLGIGPPVSYNEQFF. DNA for the CDR3: TGCAGTGCTAGAGATCACCTCGGGATAGGTCCCCCGGTGTCCTACAATGAGCAGTTCTTC.

This chain links TRBV20-1 with TRBJ2-1; 9 bases fit TRBD1. The J segment lost 3 bases and the V segment lost 5 bases, leaving 5 bases of the junction unmatched. This CDR3 contains 14 residues. Germline CDR1 is DFQATT and CDR2 is SNEGSKA (reference sequence). DNA for the CDR3: TGCAGTGCTCCGGGACAGGGAAACTACAATGAGCAGTTCTTC. As protein: CSAPGQGNYNEQFF.

The V call is TRBV7-9, the J call TRBJ2-5; a possible D gene is TRBD1 (5 bases). The germline V gene encodes CDR1 SEHNR and CDR2 FQNEAQ (reference sequence). This CDR3 comprises 17 residues. Between the trimmed V and J ends, which lost 5 bases and 2 bases, there was a span of 21 bases. Written as DNA, the CDR3 is TGTGCCAGCAGCCTCCGACCAGGGCCCCACTTTCAAGAGACCCAGTACTTC. This codes for CASSLRPGPHFQETQYF.

This clonotype has just a few counts. J is TRBJ2-2 and V is TRBV2; 8 bases fit TRBD2. With V trimmed by 10 bases and J by 4 bases, 17 bases remained unmatched. The germline V gene encodes CDR1 SNHLY and CDR2 FYNNEI. This CDR3 spans 17 amino acids. The CDR3 sequence: CATLTATGGRSTGELFF. Written as DNA, the CDR3 is TGTGCCACTCTAACAGCAACGGGGGGGCGGAGCACCGGGGAGCTGTTTTTT.

The rearrangement uses TRBV6-2 or TRBV6-3 and TRBJ2-2; no firm D call. Germline values: CDR1 MNHEY, CDR2 SVGEGT. The CDR3 runs to 14 residues. Trimming shortened V by 0 bases and J by 7 bases, and 9 bases separated the two germline ends. The CDR3 reads CASSYSIQLGELFF. The CDR3 DNA sequence: TGTGCCAGCAGTTACTCGATCCAGCTCGGGGAGCTGTTTTTT.

This clonotype has more than one count but fewer than ten. The V call is TRBV28, the J call TRBJ1-1; a weak D match, TRBD1 (6 bases). From germline, CDR1 is MDHEN and CDR2 SYDVKM. The V and J ends lost 5 bases and 5 bases respectively, with 15 bases between them. The CDR3 has 14 residues. The CDR3 loop reads CASSILGGRTEAFF. CDR3 DNA sequence: TGTGCCAGCAGTATCCTGGGGGGCAGGACTGAAGCTTTCTTT.

CDR3 region: CASSELDRGNEKLFF. The CDR3 DNA reads as TGTGCCAGCAGTGAATTGGACAGGGGTAATGAAAAACTGTTTTTT. The rearrangement joins TRBV25-1 to TRBJ1-4; TRBD1 matches 9 bases. With 1 base clipped from V and 4 bases from J, the junction kept 1 base outside the gene matches. The CDR3 has 15 residues. Germline V gene sequence: CDR1 MGHDK, CDR2 SYGVNS.

This clonotype was recorded at least ten times. The chain links TRBV6-1 to TRBJ1-2; D might be TRBD1 (6 bases). The length of the CDR3 is 14 residues. In germline, CDR1 is MNHNS, CDR2 SASEGT. V lost 1 base to trimming and J lost 7 bases, with 13 bases between them. The CDR3 spells CASSEDPGAVGYTF. The CDR3 bases are TGTGCCAGCAGTGAAGACCCGGGGGCAGTTGGCTACACCTTC.

This clonotype was detected only a few times. The V and J genes are TRBV5-1 and TRBJ1-1, with TRBD1 as a possible D gene (6 bases). The CDR3 is 15 amino acids. Trimming shortened V by 2 bases and J by 6 bases, and 17 bases separated the two germline ends. Looked up from germline, CDR1 is SGHRS and CDR2 is YFSETQ. CDR3 nucleotide sequence: TGCGCCAGCAGCTTAACGGGGGCCCATATGGCTGAAGCTTTCTTT. It translates to CASSLTGAHMAEAFF.

This chain uses TRBV6-5 with TRBJ1-4, with a possible D match to TRBD1 (5 bases). The CDR3 has 14 residues. The V gene's germline CDR1 is MNHEY and CDR2 SVGAGI. V was shortened by 0 bases and J by 7 bases, with 9 bases between the two germline ends. The CDR3: CASSYSARGEKLFF. The CDR3 DNA sequence: TGTGCCAGCAGTTACTCGGCGAGGGGTGAAAAACTGTTTTTT.

The chain recombines TRBV23-1 with TRBJ2-7; D is undetermined. TRBV23-1 is an open reading frame, and its role is uncertain. The CDR3 is 14 residues long. Trimming shortened V by 10 bases and J by 3 bases, and 19 bases separated the two germline ends. The CDR3 region is CATSEHLFFYEQYF. DNA for the CDR3: TGCGCCACCTCGGAACACCTCTTTTTCTACGAGCAGTACTTC.

V usage is TRBV11-2 and J usage is TRBJ2-1; 13 bases are shared with TRBD2. Germline CDR1 reads SGHAT; CDR2 reads FQNNGV. The V gene end was trimmed by 1 base and the J gene end by 1 base; junction bases not matched to a gene: 7. This CDR3 comprises 19 residues. This CDR3 is CASSLGRLAGGGSYNEQFF. Here the CDR3 DNA reads TGTGCCAGCAGCTTAGGAAGACTAGCGGGAGGAGGGTCCTACAATGAGCAGTTCTTC.

This clonotype was counted between two and nine times. The chain employs TRBV13 and TRBJ2-5, with 9 bases that match TRBD2. Germline CDR1 and CDR2: PRHDT and FYEKMQ (reference sequence). The CDR3 sequence is 16 residues long. Trimming removed 1 base from V and 2 bases from J; junction bases left unmatched: 5. The CDR3 DNA reads TGTGCCAGCAGCTTAGTCCTAGCGGGACAGCAAGAGACCCAGTACTTC. This gives the protein CASSLVLAGQQETQYF.

This clonotype was observed a few times. The gene calls are TRBV5-5 and TRBJ1-1; tentatively, D is TRBD1 (5 bases). V lost 2 bases to trimming and J lost 11 bases, with 16 bases between them. CDR1 and CDR2 from the germline V gene are SGHKS and YYEKEE (reference sequence). The CDR3 covers 13 residues. This CDR3 is CASSLETGRQAFF. CDR3 in DNA: TGTGCCAGCAGCTTAGAAACGGGACGGCAGGCTTTCTTT.

The chain joins TRBV2 to TRBJ2-1; 13 bases line up with TRBD2. The ends lost 6 bases at V and 4 bases at J; junction bases unmatched: 3. CDR1 SNHLY and CDR2 FYNNEI come from the germline V gene. This CDR3 has 15 residues. CDR3 protein: CASRLAGGQYNEQFF. CDR3 DNA: TGTGCCAGCAGACTAGCGGGGGGGCAGTACAATGAGCAGTTCTTC.

The chain employs TRBV19 and TRBJ2-1, with D perhaps given as TRBD1 or TRBD2 (5 bases each). Germline V CDR1 and CDR2: LNHDA, SQIVND (reference sequence). The CDR3 runs 15 residues. V was shortened by 7 bases and J by 0 bases, with 13 bases between the two germline ends. CDR3 nucleotide sequence: TGTGCCAGTACCCCGAGGGGTTACTCCTACAATGAGCAGTTCTTC. Protein sequence: CASTPRGYSYNEQFF. Full variable domain (outside the CDR3, taken from reference TRBV19 and TRBJ2-1): DGGITQSPKYLFRKEGQNVTLSCEQNLNHDAMYWYRQDPGQGLRLIYYSQIVNDFQKGDIAEGYSVSREKKESFPLTVTSAQKNPTAFYLCASTPRGYSYNEQFFGPGTRLTVL.